Shown below are 13 T cell receptor beta chains from a single sample sequenced in a study of molecular identifiers for immune sequencing clone quantification. TCRdb itself ran the PCR reads through MiXCR, one entry per CDR3 protein. The sample includes some 65,000 distinct CDR3 sequences, around 18% of them seen just once. Sequencing was performed on naive CD8+ T cells from blood, with Jurkat cell RNA spiked in. As for subset: FACS-sorted CD8+CD4-CCR7+CD45RA+ naive T cells. The receptors originated from a human donor in good health. Some libraries in this study had Jurkat cell RNA spiked in.

This clonotype showed up many times. This chain joins TRBV5-1 and TRBJ1-1; the match to TRBD1 covers 7 bases. This CDR3 is 14 amino acids long. Germline V gives CDR1 SGHRS, CDR2 YFSETQ. V lost 2 bases and J lost 3; bases outside the gene matches: 4. CDR3 amino acids: CASSFGTEHTEAFF. CDR3 nucleotides: TGCGCCAGCAGCTTCGGGACAGAGCACACTGAAGCTTTCTTT.

A note on this clonotype: Being one base from a much bigger clone, this may be a read error. The chain is built from TRBV29-1 and TRBJ2-3, with unresolved D. This CDR3 comprises 14 residues. Trimming removed 6 bases from V and 10 bases from J, with 23 bases in between. The germline V gene encodes CDR1 SQVTM and CDR2 ANQGSEA. The CDR3 DNA follows: TGCAGCGTCAGAGATAATTCCAGACTTCTAGCGCAGTATTTT. It yields the protein CSVRDNSRLLAQYF.

In its sample, this clonotype was seen many times. This chain uses TRBV30 with TRBJ1-2; 7 bases align to TRBD1. Trimming removed 5 bases from V and 4 bases from J; junction bases left unmatched: 10. Per the germline V gene, CDR1 is GTSNPN and CDR2 is SVGIG (reference sequence). CDR3 length equals 14 residues. CDR3 DNA: TGTGCCTGGGGTCCTGGGACAGCCCTCTATGGCTACACCTTC. Protein sequence: CAWGPGTALYGYTF.

This clonotype was counted at least ten times. V usage is TRBV20-1 and J usage is TRBJ2-7; 7 nucleotides line up with TRBD2. Germline CDR1 is DFQATT and CDR2 is SNEGSKA (reference sequence). CDR3 size: 13 residues. The junction had 6 bases not matched to a gene; V was cut back by 3 bases and J by 4 bases. The CDR3 reads CSARPSGNYEQYF. The CDR3 DNA sequence: TGCAGTGCTAGGCCTAGCGGAAATTACGAGCAGTACTTC.

Worth noting for this clonotype: A much more abundant neighbour one base away suggests this may be a read error. The CDR3 protein is CASSLGGSDTEALF. Here the CDR3 DNA reads TGTGCCAGCAGCTTGGGAGGCTCGGACACTGAAGCTCTCTTT. The chain recombines TRBV5-6 with TRBJ1-1; D is perhaps TRBD1 (5 bases). This CDR3 has 14 residues. Looked up from germline, CDR1 is SGHDT and CDR2 is YYEEEE.

The V and J genes are TRBV5-6 and TRBJ2-3; TRBD2 matches 7 bases. J lost 3 bases, V lost 3 bases, and 22 bases had no gene match. This CDR3 region has 20 residues. CDR1 and CDR2 from the germline V gene are SGHDT and YYEEEE. The CDR3, as DNA: TGTGCCAGCAGCTCACCGTTTCCTCGGCGGGAGACCCTGGGTACAGATACGCAGTATTTT. Amino acids: CASSSPFPRRETLGTDTQYF.

The sample holds many counts of this clonotype. The chain links TRBV29-1 to TRBJ2-7, with TRBD2 matching over 13 bases. Germline CDR1 is SQVTM and CDR2 is ANQGSEA. The CDR3 loop spans 12 amino acids. V shed 6 bases, J shed 11 bases, and the junction held 7 bases outside the gene matches. The CDR3 DNA follows: TGCAGCGTGCCGGGACTAGCGGGGAATAAGTACTTC. Its translation: CSVPGLAGNKYF.

In this sample, this clonotype turned up many times. This sequence joins TRBV4-1 and TRBJ1-5, with unresolved D. The CDR3 has 17 amino acids. Trimming cost V 0 bases and J 0 bases, with 12 bases left between them. Germline lookup yields CDR1 MGHRA and CDR2 YSYEKL. CDR3 residues: CASSQDSYGYSNQPQHF. The CDR3 nucleotides read TGCGCCAGCAGCCAAGATTCCTACGGGTATAGCAATCAGCCCCAGCATTTT.

This clonotype has only a few counts. This clone may be a read error of a much larger clone one base away. Likely a read error: the CDR3 ends without its conserved phenylalanine or tryptophan. This chain uses TRBV4-3 with TRBJ2-5; 8 bases are shared with TRBD2. Germline-derived CDR1 and CDR2 are LGHNA and YSLEER. The CDR3 is 16 amino acids. The trim removed 4 bases at V and 5 bases at J, leaving 12 bases unmatched. The CDR3 nucleotides are TGCGCCAGCAGCCCACAACTAGCGGCCCTTAGGGAGACCCAGTACTCC. The encoded protein is CASSPQLAALRETQYS.

This clonotype was found many times. The chain employs TRBV6-6 and TRBJ2-1; D gene uncertain. The CDR3 is 12 residues long. Germline CDR1 is MNHNY and CDR2 is SVGAGI (reference sequence). The V and J ends lost 7 bases and 8 bases respectively, with 12 bases between them. The CDR3 nucleotides read TGTGCCAGCAAGCCTCCGGGCGATGAGCAGTTCTTC. It specifies CASKPPGDEQFF.

Turning to this clonotype: Since no conserved phenylalanine or tryptophan closes the CDR3, a read error is the likely cause. This sequence joins TRBV12-5 and TRBJ1-1, with D perhaps TRBD1 (5 bases). This CDR3 contains 14 residues. The V gene's germline CDR1 is LGHNT and CDR2 FRNRAP. Trimming shortened V by 6 bases and J by 5 bases, and 16 bases separated the two germline ends. In DNA, the CDR3 is TGTGCTAGTGGAATGTCCTGGGGGATAACTGAAGCTTTCTCT. Its protein is CASGMSWGITEAFS.

Comment on this clonotype: A much larger clone lies a single base off, so this may be a read error. The rearrangement uses TRBV27 and TRBJ2-7; D assignment may be TRBD1 or TRBD2 (5 bases each). The CDR3 length is 13 residues. Germline CDR1 MNHEY, CDR2 SMNVEV (reference sequence). The chain's CDR3 is CASSYGTSHEQYF. The CDR3 DNA follows: TGTGCCAGCAGCTACGGGACCTCCCACGAGCAGTACTTC.

V gene TRBV9 combines with J gene TRBJ2-7, with TRBD2 matching 8 bases. V was clipped by 3 bases and J by 2 bases; unmatched bases: 7. From germline, CDR1 is SGDLS and CDR2 YYNGEE. This CDR3 contains 15 residues. For the CDR3, the DNA is TGTGCCAGCAGCGCGCGACTAGCGCCTACCTACGAGCAGTACTTC. As protein: CASSARLAPTYEQYF.